The clone carrying this T cell receptor (beta chain) came up a few times. The antigen is undetermined. These data belong to a study of T-cell memory formation after mild COVID-19. Whole-study results and caveats: Contracting CD4+ clones sat mainly in CM and EM; CD8+ in EMRA.

Trimming removed 7 bases at V and 5 bases at J, with 24 bases between. The CDR3 is 16 amino acids. Germline values: CDR1 MNHNS, CDR2 SASEGT. TCRdb reprocessed the 5' RACE reads with MiXCR, giving one entry per CDR3 protein. The sample shows about 400,000 distinct CDR3 sequences, around 17% of them seen only once. The gene calls are TRBV6-1 and TRBJ2-7, with D tentatively TRBD1 or TRBD2 (5 bases each). The receptor comes from a man aged 18 to 30 who had mild COVID-19 (a few samples of this study predate the infection). Cell type and time point are not known. The sequenced sample was PBMCs or a T cell subset sorted from them (not recorded which). This CDR3 is CASNNLGTFATDEQYV. The CDR3 region has the DNA TGTGCCAGCAACAATCTTGGGACGTTTGCGACGGACGAGCAGTACGTC.